The sequence of this TCR beta chain was determined in a study of shared T cell receptors in the human thymus. The CDR3 runs 16 residues. V lost 3 bases to trimming and J lost 5 bases; unmatched junction nucleotides: 11. Germline V CDR1 and CDR2: SGHRS, YFSETQ. Generated by immunoSEQ multiplex PCR, the TCRdb table keeps only in-frame clones and is missing some. Here the sample spans under 700,000 clones, about 84% being singletons. The same data also went into a second study, on human thymus T cells. From that paper: Corrective surgery for congenital heart defects was being performed on the healthy Finnish infants who were the donors. Thymus specimens were resections from corrective heart surgery. Both thymic and peripheral blood repertoires showed apparently biased V and J usage. Related work showed strongly overlapping thymic repertoires across unrelated individuals.

The sequencing sample was made of thymocytes. The chain carries TRBV5-1 and TRBJ2-1; TRBD2 matches 7 bases. The clonotype was recovered from a boy less than two years old with a congenital heart defect. CDR3 DNA sequence: TGCGCCAGCAGCTCAGAGACGGGAGGCCCTAACAATGAGCAGTTCTTC. Encoded protein: CASSSETGGPNNEQFF.